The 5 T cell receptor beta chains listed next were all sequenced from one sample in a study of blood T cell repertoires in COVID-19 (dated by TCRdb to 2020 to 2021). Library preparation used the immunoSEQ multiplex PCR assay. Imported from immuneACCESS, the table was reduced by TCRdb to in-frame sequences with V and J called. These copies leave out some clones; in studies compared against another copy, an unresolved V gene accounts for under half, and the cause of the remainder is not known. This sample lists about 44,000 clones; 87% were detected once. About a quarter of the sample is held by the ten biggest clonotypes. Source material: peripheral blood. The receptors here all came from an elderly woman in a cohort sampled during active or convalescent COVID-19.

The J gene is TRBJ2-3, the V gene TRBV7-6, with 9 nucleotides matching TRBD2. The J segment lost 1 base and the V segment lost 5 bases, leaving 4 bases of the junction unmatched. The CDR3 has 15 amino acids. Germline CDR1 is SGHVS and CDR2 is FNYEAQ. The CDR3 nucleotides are TGTGCCAGCAGCCTTAGCGGGAGCCGCACAGATACGCAGTATTTT. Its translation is CASSLSGSRTDTQYF.

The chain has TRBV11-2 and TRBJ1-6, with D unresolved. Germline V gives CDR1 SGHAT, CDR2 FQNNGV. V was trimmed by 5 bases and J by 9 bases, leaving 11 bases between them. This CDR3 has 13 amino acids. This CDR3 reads CASSGRRGSPLHF. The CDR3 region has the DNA TGTGCCAGCAGCGGGCGACGGGGTTCACCCCTCCACTTT.

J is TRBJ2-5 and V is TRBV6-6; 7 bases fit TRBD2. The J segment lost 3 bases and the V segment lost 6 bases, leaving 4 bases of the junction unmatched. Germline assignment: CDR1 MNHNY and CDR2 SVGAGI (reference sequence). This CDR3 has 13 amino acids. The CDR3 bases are TGTGCCAGCAGGGAAACTAGCGAAGAGACCCAGTACTTC. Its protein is CASRETSEETQYF.

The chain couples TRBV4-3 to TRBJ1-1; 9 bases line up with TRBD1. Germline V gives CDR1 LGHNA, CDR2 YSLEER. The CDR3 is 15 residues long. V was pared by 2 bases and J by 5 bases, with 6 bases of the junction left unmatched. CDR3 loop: CASSQHRGLGTEAFF. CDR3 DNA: TGCGCCAGCAGCCAACACAGGGGGCTGGGGACTGAAGCTTTCTTT.

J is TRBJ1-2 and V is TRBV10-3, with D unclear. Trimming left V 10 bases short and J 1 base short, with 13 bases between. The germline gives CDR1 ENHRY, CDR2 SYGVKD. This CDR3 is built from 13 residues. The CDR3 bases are TGTGCCACGGGCGGCGGGGTTAACTATGGCTACACCTTC. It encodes CATGGGVNYGYTF.